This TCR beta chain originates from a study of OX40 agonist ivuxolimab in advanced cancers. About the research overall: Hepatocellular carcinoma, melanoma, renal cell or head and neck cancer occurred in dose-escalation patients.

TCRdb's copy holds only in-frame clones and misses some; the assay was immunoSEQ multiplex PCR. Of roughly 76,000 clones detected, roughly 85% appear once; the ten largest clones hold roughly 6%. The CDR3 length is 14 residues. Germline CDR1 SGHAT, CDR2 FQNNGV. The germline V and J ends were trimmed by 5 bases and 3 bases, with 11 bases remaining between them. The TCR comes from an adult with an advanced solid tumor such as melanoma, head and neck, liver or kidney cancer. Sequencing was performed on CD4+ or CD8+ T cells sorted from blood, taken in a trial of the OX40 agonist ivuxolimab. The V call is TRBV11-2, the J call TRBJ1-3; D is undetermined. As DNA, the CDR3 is TGTGCCAGCAGCCCAGCGCAAAGTGGAAACACCATATATTTT. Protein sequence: CASSPAQSGNTIYF.